This T cell receptor (beta chain) came from a study of T cells in Graves' hyperthyroidism and ophthalmopathy. Study information: Peripheral blood collection took place at initial diagnosis, before any treatment.

The CDR3 length is 17 residues. The V and J ends lost 1 base and 7 bases, in that order; junction bases with no gene match: 10. CDR1 SGHAT and CDR2 FQNNGV come from the germline V gene. Patients with uncontrolled infections, other autoimmune diseases, pregnancy or lactation were excluded. Clinical symptoms, serum thyroxine, TRAb, thyroid ultrasound and orbital computed tomography informed diagnoses. TCR beta CDR3 region amplification was performed from RNA transcripts. Using the HTBI primer set, a first-round RT-PCR was run on the TCR CDR3. TCRdb reanalysed the multiplex PCR reads using MiXCR and keeps one entry per CDR3 protein. The table includes around 250,000 distinct CDR3 sequences, around 24% detected once.

This TCR derives from a woman aged 40 to 55 with Graves' ophthalmopathy. The chain recombines TRBV11-2 with TRBJ2-3, with TRBD2 matching 11 bases. Sequencing input: blood. CDR3 region: CASSLGSRTSGSNTQYF. The CDR3 DNA reads TGTGCCAGCAGCTTAGGGTCGCGGACTAGCGGGTCGAATACGCAGTATTTT.